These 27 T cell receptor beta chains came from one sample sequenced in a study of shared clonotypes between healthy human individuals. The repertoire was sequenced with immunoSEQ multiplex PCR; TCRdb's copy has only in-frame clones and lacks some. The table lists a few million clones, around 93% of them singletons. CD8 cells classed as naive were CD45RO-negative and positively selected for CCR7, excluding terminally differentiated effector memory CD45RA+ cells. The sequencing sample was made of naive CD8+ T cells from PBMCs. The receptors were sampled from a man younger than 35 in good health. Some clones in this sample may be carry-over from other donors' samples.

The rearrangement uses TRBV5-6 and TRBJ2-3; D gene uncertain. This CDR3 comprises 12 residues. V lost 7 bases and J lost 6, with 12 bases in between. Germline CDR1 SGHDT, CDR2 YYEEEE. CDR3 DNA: TGTGCCAGCCACCAGCTTCCGGATACGCAGTATTTT. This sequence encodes CASHQLPDTQYF.

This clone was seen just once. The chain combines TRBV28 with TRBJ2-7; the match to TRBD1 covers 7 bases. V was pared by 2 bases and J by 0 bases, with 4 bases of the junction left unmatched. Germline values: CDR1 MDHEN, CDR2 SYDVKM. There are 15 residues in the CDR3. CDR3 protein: CASSLVRDSSYEQYF. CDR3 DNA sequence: TGTGCCAGCAGTTTAGTGAGGGACAGCTCCTACGAGCAGTACTTC. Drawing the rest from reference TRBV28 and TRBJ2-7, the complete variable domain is DVKVTQSSRYLVKRTGEKVFLECVQDMDHENMFWYRQDPGLGLRLIYFSYDVKMKEKGDIPEGYSVSREKKERFSLILESASTNQTSMYLCASSLVRDSSYEQYFGPGTRLTVT.

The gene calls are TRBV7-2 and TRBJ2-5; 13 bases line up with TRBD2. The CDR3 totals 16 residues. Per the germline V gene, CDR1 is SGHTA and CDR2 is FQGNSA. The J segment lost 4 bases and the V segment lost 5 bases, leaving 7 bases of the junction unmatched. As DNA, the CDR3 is TGTGCCAGCAGCACTAGGACTAGCGGGAGCCTAGAGACCCAGTACTTC. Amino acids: CASSTRTSGSLETQYF. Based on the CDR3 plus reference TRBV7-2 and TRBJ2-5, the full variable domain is GAGVSQSPSNKVTEKGKDVELRCDPISGHTALYWYRQSLGQGLEFLIYFQGNSAPDKSGLPSDRFSAERTGGSVSTLTIQRTQQEDSAVYLCASSTRTSGSLETQYFGPGTRLLVL.

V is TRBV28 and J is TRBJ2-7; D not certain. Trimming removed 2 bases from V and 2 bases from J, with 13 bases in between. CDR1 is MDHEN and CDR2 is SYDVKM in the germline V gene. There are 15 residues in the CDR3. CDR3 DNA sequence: TGTGCCAGCAGTTTACCCGGGTTTGTGGCCTACGAGCAGTACTTC. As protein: CASSLPGFVAYEQYF. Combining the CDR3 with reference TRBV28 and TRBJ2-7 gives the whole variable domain DVKVTQSSRYLVKRTGEKVFLECVQDMDHENMFWYRQDPGLGLRLIYFSYDVKMKEKGDIPEGYSVSREKKERFSLILESASTNQTSMYLCASSLPGFVAYEQYFGPGTRLTVT.

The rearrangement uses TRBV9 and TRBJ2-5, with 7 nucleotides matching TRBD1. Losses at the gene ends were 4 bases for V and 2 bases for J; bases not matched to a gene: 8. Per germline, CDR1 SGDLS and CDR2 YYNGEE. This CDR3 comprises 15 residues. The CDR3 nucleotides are TGTGCCAGCAGCACGCGGACAGGCCAACAAGAGACCCAGTACTTC. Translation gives CASSTRTGQQETQYF.

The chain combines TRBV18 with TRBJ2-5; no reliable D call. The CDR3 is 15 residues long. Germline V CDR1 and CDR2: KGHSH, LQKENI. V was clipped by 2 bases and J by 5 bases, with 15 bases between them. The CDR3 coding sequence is TGTGCCAGCTCACCAATTTCTTTGGGGTTGGAGACCCAGTACTTC. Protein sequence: CASSPISLGLETQYF. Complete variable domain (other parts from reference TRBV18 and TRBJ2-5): NAGVMQNPRHLVRRRGQEARLRCSPMKGHSHVYWYRQLPEEGLKFMVYLQKENIIDESGMPKERFSAEFPKEGPSILRIQQVVRGDSAAYFCASSPISLGLETQYFGPGTRLLVL.

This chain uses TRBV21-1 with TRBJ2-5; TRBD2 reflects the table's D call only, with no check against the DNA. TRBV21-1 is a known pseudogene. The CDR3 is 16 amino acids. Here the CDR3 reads CASPASRGGLEETQYF. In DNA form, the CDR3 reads TGTGCCAGCCCGGCAAGTCGGGGGGGATTAGAAGAGACCCAGTACTTC.

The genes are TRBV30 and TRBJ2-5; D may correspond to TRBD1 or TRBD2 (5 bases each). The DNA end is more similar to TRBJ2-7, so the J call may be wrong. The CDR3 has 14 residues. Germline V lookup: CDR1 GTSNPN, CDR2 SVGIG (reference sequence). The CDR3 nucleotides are TGTGCCCAACGGGACCCGATAGTCGCCTACGAGCAGTACTTC. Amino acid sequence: CAQRDPIVAYEQYF.

CDR3 protein: CASTGSGPGQETQYF. The CDR3 coding sequence is TGTGCCAGCACCGGTAGCGGGCCGGGGCAAGAGACCCAGTACTTC. V and J are TRBV7-9 and TRBJ2-5; 7 nucleotides agree with TRBD2. V lost 7 bases and J lost 2; bases outside the gene matches: 10. Germline lookup yields CDR1 SEHNR and CDR2 FQNEAQ (reference sequence). CDR3 size: 15 residues.

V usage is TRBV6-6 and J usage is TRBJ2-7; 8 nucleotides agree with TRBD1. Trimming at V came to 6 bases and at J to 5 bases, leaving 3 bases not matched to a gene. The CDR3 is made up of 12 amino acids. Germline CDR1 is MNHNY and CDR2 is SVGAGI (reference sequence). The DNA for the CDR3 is TGTGCCAGCAGGGCAGGGGGCGACGAGCAGTACTTC. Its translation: CASRAGGDEQYF.

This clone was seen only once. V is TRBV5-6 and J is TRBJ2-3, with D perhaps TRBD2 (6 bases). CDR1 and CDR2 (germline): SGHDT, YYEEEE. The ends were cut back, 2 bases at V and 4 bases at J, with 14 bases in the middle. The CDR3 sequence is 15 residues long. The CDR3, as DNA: TGTGCCAGCAGCTTCATCCCGGGAGTAGCAGATACGCAGTATTTT. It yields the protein CASSFIPGVADTQYF.

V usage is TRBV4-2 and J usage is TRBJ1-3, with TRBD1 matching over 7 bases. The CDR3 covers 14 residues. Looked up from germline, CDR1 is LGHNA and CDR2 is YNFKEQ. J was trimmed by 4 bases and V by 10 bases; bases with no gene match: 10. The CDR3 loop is CATSPGGRGNTIYF. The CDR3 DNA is TGTGCCACCTCCCCAGGGGGACGAGGAAACACCATATATTTT.

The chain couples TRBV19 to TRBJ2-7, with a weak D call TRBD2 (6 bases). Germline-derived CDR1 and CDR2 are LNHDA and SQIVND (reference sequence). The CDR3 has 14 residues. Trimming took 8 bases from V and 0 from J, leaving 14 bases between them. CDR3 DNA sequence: TGTGCCAGTCGTGTGGTCGGGGGCTCCTACGAGCAGTACTTC. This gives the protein CASRVVGGSYEQYF.

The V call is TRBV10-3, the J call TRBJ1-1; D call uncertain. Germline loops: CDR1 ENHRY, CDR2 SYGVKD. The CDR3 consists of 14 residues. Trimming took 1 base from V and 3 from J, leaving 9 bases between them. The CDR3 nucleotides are TGTGCCATCAGTGAGTGGTCAAGGGACACTGAAGCTTTCTTT. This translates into CAISEWSRDTEAFF.

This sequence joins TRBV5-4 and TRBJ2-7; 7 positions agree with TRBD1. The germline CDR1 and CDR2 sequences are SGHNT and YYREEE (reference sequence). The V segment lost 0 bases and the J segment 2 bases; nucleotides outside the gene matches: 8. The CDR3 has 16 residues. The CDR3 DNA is TGTGCCAGCAGCTTGGTTAGGGGGCGCGAGACCTACGAGCAGTACTTC. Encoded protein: CASSLVRGRETYEQYF.

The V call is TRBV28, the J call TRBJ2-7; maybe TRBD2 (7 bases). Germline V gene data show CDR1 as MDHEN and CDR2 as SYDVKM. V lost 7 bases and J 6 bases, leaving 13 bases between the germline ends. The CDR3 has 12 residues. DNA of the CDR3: TGTGCCAGCACGGCAGGGGAGGGCGAGCAGTACTTC. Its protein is CASTAGEGEQYF.

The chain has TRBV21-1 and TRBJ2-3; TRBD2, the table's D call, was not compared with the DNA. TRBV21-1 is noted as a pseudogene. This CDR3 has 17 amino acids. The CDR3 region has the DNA TGTGCCAGCAGCAAAGCTACAGACGGGACTAGCACAGATACGCAGTATTTT. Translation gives CASSKATDGTSTDTQYF.

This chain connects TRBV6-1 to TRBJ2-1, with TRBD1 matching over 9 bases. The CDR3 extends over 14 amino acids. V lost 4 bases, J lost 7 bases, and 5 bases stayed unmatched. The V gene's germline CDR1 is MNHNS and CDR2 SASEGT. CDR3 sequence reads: CASSARDRVNEQFF. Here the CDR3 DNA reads TGTGCCAGCAGTGCCCGGGACAGGGTAAATGAGCAGTTCTTC.

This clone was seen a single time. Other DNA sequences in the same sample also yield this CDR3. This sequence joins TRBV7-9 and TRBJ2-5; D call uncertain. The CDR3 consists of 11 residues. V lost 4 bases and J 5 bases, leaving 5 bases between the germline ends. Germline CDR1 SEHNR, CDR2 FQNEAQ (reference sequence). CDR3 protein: CASSSRETQYF. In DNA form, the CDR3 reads TGTGCCAGCAGCTCTCGGGAGACCCAGTACTTC.

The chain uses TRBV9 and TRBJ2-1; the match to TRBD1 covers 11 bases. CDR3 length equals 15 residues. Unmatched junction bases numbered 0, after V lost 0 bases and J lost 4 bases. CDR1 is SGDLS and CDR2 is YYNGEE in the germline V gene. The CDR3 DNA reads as TGTGCCAGCAGCGTAGGGGACAGGGGGTACAATGAGCAGTTCTTC. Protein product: CASSVGDRGYNEQFF.

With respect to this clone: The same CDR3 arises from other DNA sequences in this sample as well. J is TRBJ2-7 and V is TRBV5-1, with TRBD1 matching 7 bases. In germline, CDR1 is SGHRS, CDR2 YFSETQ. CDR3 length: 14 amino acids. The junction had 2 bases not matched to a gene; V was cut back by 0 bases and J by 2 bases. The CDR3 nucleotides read TGCGCCAGCAGCTTGGGGACAGGCACCTACGAGCAGTACTTC. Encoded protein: CASSLGTGTYEQYF.

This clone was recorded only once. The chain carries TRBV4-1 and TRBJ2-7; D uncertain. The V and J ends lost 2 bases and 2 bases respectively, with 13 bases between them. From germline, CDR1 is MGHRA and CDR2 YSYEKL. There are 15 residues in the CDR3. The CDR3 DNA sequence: TGCGCCAGCAGCCAACATTCTGCAGGACCCTACGAGCAGTACTTC. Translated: CASSQHSAGPYEQYF.

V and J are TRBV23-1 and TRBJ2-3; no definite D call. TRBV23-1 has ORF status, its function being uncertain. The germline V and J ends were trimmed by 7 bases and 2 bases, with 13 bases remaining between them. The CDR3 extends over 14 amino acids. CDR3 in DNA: TGCGCCAGCAACCCCCCAACCTTCACAGATACGCAGTATTTT. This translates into CASNPPTFTDTQYF.

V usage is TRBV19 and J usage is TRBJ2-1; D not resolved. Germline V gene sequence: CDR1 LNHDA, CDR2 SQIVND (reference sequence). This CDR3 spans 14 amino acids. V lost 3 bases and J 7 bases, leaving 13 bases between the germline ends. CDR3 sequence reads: CASSINLFLNEQFF. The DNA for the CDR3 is TGTGCCAGTAGTATTAATCTATTCCTTAATGAGCAGTTCTTC. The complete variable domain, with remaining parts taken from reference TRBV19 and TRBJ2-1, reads DGGITQSPKYLFRKEGQNVTLSCEQNLNHDAMYWYRQDPGQGLRLIYYSQIVNDFQKGDIAEGYSVSREKKESFPLTVTSAQKNPTAFYLCASSINLFLNEQFFGPGTRLTVL.

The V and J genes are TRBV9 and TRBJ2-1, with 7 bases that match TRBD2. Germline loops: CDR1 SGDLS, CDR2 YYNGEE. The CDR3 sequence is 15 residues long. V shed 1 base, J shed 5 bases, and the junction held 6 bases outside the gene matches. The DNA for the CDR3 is TGTGCCAGCAGCGTAAGGCTAGCGGCTAACAATGAGCAGTTCTTC. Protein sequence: CASSVRLAANNEQFF.

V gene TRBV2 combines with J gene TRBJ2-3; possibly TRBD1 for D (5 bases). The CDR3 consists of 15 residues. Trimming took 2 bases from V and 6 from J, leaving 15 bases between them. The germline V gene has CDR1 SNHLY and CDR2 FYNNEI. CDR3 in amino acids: CASSERWGSSDTQYF. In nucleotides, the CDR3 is TGTGCCAGCAGTGAAAGGTGGGGCAGTTCGGATACGCAGTATTTT. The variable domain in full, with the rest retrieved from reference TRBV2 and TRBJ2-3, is EPEVTQTPSHQVTQMGQEVILRCVPISNHLYFYWYRQILGQKVEFLVSFYNNEISEKSEIFDDQFSVERPDGSNFTLKIRSTKLEDSAMYFCASSERWGSSDTQYFGPGTRLTVL.

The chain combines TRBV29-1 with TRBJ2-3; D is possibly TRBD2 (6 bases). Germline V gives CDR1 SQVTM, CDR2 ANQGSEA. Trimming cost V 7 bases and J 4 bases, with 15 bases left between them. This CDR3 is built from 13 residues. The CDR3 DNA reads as TGCAGCGCTGCGGGGTATAGATCAGATACGCAGTATTTT. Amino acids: CSAAGYRSDTQYF.